A single sample gave rise to the 16 T cell receptor beta chains below, sequenced in a study of CD8+ T cells in alopecia areata (dated by TCRdb to the late 2010s). Library generation was performed with the immunoSEQ multiplex PCR assay. RNA was extracted from all samples and reverse transcribed into cDNA as template for TCR sequencing. TCRdb carries this immuneACCESS record with in-frame sequences only. Its versions omit some clonotypes, under half of them owing to an unresolved V gene in the studies checked, with the rest unexplained. Within this sample are around 120,000 clones, with around 50% of them counted one time only. Roughly a tenth of the sample comes from the top ten. The specimen was NKG2D-low CD8+ T cells sorted from blood. In the paper's terms, the cell subset or site label means: sorted CD8+ NKG2D-low blood T cells. Receptor source: a human donor with alopecia areata.

The chain links TRBV27 to TRBJ2-5; D is unclear. The length of the CDR3 is 11 residues. V lost 6 bases to trimming and J lost 5 bases, with 7 bases between them. CDR1 is MNHEY and CDR2 is SMNVEV in the germline V gene (reference sequence). The CDR3 coding sequence is TGTGCCAGCAGGGACCGCGAGACCCAGTACTTC. It translates to CASRDRETQYF.

The chain has TRBV7-9 and TRBJ2-7; the D is unclear. Between the trimmed V and J ends, which lost 5 bases and 5 bases, there was a span of 10 bases. CDR1 and CDR2 (germline): SEHNR, FQNEAQ (reference sequence). The CDR3 spans 12 residues. Here the CDR3 DNA reads TGTGCCAGCAGCCCCACGGGCGACGAGCAGTACTTC. Its translation: CASSPTGDEQYF.

The V and J genes are TRBV29-1 and TRBJ1-2; no firm D call. V lost 0 bases, J lost 3 bases, and 8 bases lay in between. Per germline, CDR1 SQVTM and CDR2 ANQGSEA. The CDR3 length is 13 residues. The CDR3 spells CSVEDGDDYGYTF. The CDR3 bases are TGCAGCGTTGAAGATGGGGATGACTATGGCTACACCTTC.

The chain carries TRBV9 and TRBJ2-1, with D possibly being TRBD2 (5 bases). Germline V lookup: CDR1 SGDLS, CDR2 YYNGEE. Between the trimmed V and J ends, which lost 0 bases and 7 bases, there was a span of 14 bases. The CDR3 spans 15 residues. CDR3 loop: CASSVDLGEVNEQFF. The CDR3 bases are TGTGCCAGCAGCGTAGATCTGGGAGAGGTGAATGAGCAGTTCTTC.

This chain links TRBV29-1 with TRBJ2-7, with 9 bases that match TRBD1. V was clipped by 6 bases and J by 7 bases; unmatched bases: 7. The length of the CDR3 is 12 residues. CDR1 is SQVTM and CDR2 is ANQGSEA in the germline V gene. CDR3 bases: TGCAGCGTATCCGGGACAGGGCGGGAGCAGTACTTC. It codes for CSVSGTGREQYF.

V gene TRBV29-1 combines with J gene TRBJ2-7; D is perhaps TRBD2 (6 bases). The CDR3 is made up of 14 amino acids. Trimming cost V 2 bases and J 3 bases, with 14 bases left between them. Germline loops: CDR1 SQVTM, CDR2 ANQGSEA. The CDR3 spells CSVELGRRGYEQYF. The CDR3 DNA reads as TGCAGCGTTGAACTGGGACGGAGGGGCTACGAGCAGTACTTC.

V is TRBV5-1 and J is TRBJ2-2, with D unresolved. This CDR3 is built from 14 residues. V was clipped by 3 bases and J by 5 bases, with 11 bases between them. Germline V lookup: CDR1 SGHRS, CDR2 YFSETQ. The CDR3 bases are TGCGCCAGCAGCTGGGTGTCGGAGACCGGGGAGCTGTTTTTT. Translating gives CASSWVSETGELFF. Full variable domain (missing parts from reference TRBV5-1 and TRBJ2-2): KAGVTQTPRYLIKTRGQQVTLSCSPISGHRSVSWYQQTPGQGLQFLFEYFSETQRNKGNFPGRFSGRQFSNSRSEMNVSTLELGDSALYLCASSWVSETGELFFGEGSRLTVL.

The chain combines TRBV29-1 with TRBJ1-2; D gene ambiguous. CDR1 SQVTM and CDR2 ANQGSEA come from the germline V gene. This CDR3 spans 11 amino acids. The V end lost 6 bases, the J end lost 6 bases, and 11 bases lay between the germline ends. CDR3 in amino acids: CSVVDGDGYTF. The CDR3 DNA reads TGCAGCGTCGTCGACGGGGATGGCTACACCTTC.

This clone has a handful of counts. V and J are TRBV14 and TRBJ2-7, with 7 bases that match TRBD1. Per the germline V gene, CDR1 is SGHDN and CDR2 is FVKESK. The CDR3 runs to 14 residues. The V gene end was trimmed by 3 bases and the J gene end by 3 bases; junction bases not matched to a gene: 5. CDR3 in amino acids: CASSQYRGNYEQYF. In DNA form, the CDR3 reads TGTGCCAGCAGCCAGTACAGGGGAAACTACGAGCAGTACTTC.

This clone occurred a few times. The chain uses TRBV29-1 and TRBJ2-1, with 8 bases fitting TRBD2. The CDR3 spans 13 residues. Per germline, CDR1 SQVTM and CDR2 ANQGSEA. The J segment lost 6 bases and the V segment lost 4 bases, leaving 5 bases of the junction unmatched. The CDR3 DNA reads TGCAGCGTTGGAGCGGGAGTCCCCAATGAGCAGTTCTTC. Translation: CSVGAGVPNEQFF.

This clone was detected once. The V and J genes are TRBV6-5 and TRBJ2-3; 8 bases fit TRBD1. CDR3 length equals 14 residues. The J segment lost 6 bases and the V segment lost 11 bases, leaving 13 bases of the junction unmatched. Germline V gene data show CDR1 as MNHEY and CDR2 as SVGAGI. The CDR3 loop reads CASKIQGALDTQYF. For the CDR3, the DNA is TGTGCCTCCAAGATTCAGGGGGCGCTGGATACGCAGTATTTT.

V is TRBV13 and J is TRBJ2-5; 9 nucleotides line up with TRBD1. Unmatched junction bases numbered 4, after V lost 1 base and J lost 4 bases. Germline CDR1 reads PRHDT; CDR2 reads FYEKMQ (reference sequence). The CDR3 runs to 15 residues. The DNA of the CDR3 is TGTGCCAGCAGCTTAGCACAGGGGGCGTTAGAGACCCAGTACTTC. The encoded protein is CASSLAQGALETQYF.

This chain links TRBV2 with TRBJ1-2; 9 nucleotides agree with TRBD1. The CDR3 loop spans 14 amino acids. Per germline, CDR1 SNHLY and CDR2 FYNNEI. Trimming at V came to 7 bases and at J to 7 bases, leaving 10 bases not matched to a gene. The CDR3 sequence: CASNGQGFSGGYTF. The DNA of the CDR3 is TGTGCCAGCAACGGACAGGGGTTCTCGGGTGGCTACACCTTC. Filled out from reference TRBV2 and TRBJ1-2, the complete variable domain reads EPEVTQTPSHQVTQMGQEVILRCVPISNHLYFYWYRQILGQKVEFLVSFYNNEISEKSEIFDDQFSVERPDGSNFTLKIRSTKLEDSAMYFCASNGQGFSGGYTFGSGTRLTVV.

This clone has more than one count but fewer than ten. The chain couples TRBV28 to TRBJ2-7; TRBD2 might be the D (6 bases). The V and J ends lost 5 bases and 2 bases respectively, with 10 bases between them. Germline lookup yields CDR1 MDHEN and CDR2 SYDVKM. There are 13 residues in the CDR3. The CDR3 DNA reads TGTGCCAGCAGTGTTCGGGGGACCTACGAGCAGTACTTC. Protein sequence: CASSVRGTYEQYF.

The CDR3 nucleotides are TGCAGCGCCTCCGGGCTCGTCAATGAGCAGTTCTTC. Its translation: CSASGLVNEQFF. V usage is TRBV29-1 and J usage is TRBJ2-1, with D unresolved. V lost 7 bases and J 6 bases, leaving 13 bases between the germline ends. The CDR3 runs to 12 residues. From germline, CDR1 is SQVTM and CDR2 ANQGSEA.

This clone is a singleton in its sample. The chain employs TRBV30 and TRBJ2-7, with 9 positions matching TRBD2. The germline V gene encodes CDR1 GTSNPN and CDR2 SVGIG (reference sequence). The CDR3 loop spans 14 amino acids. Trimming cost V 2 bases and J 4 bases; bases outside gene matches: 6. In DNA form, the CDR3 reads TGTGCCTGGAGTAGGGCTAGCGGGAAATACGAGCAGTACTTC. This gives the protein CAWSRASGKYEQYF.